This T cell receptor (beta chain) is drawn from a study of T-cell reconstitution after alpha-beta-depleted transplantation in children. V was shortened by 3 bases and J by 7 bases, with 6 bases between the two germline ends. Germline V gives CDR1 LGHDT, CDR2 YNNKEL (reference sequence). The CDR3 is made up of 11 amino acids. Preparation of the TCRbeta library involved a method that used unique molecular identifiers. TCRdb independently ran MiXCR on the PCR reads; one entry per CDR3 protein. The sample yields around 25,000 distinct CDR3 sequences, over 15% seen once. Study-level points and caveats: The study reportedly traced alpha-beta T cells about two months after transplant to several hundred expanded graft clones. The study traced high day-60 TCRbeta diversity in some patients to surviving recipient T cells and thymic progenitors. T-cell numbers and diversity, one year after transplant, stemmed largely from T cells that were newly produced.

This clonotype was seen a few times. What it recognizes is unknown. This receptor was obtained from a male patient between 2 and 10 years old who had a stem cell transplant for acute lymphoblastic leukemia, so the T cells may come from the graft donor. This rearrangement joins TRBV3-1 to TRBJ1-2; D gene ambiguous. Sequenced material: PBMCs, mostly from graft donor cells, taken 60 days after TCRalphabeta/CD19-depleted stem cell transplant. CDR3 loop: CASSHRRGYTF. DNA of the CDR3: TGTGCCAGCAGCCACCGCCGTGGCTACACCTTC.